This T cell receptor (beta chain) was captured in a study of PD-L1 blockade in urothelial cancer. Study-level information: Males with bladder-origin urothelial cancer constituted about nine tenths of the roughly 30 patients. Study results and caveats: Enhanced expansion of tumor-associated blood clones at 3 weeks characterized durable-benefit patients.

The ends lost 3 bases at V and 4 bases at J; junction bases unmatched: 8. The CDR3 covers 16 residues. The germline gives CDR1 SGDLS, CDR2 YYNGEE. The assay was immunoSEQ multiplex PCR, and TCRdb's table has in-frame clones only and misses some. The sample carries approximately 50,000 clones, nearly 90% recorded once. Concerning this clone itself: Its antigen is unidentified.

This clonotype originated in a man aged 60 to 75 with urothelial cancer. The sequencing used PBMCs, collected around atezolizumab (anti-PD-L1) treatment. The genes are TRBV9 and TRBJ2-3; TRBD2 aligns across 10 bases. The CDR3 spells CASSETAGGGPDTQYF. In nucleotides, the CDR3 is TGTGCCAGCAGCGAAACAGCGGGGGGGGGCCCAGATACGCAGTATTTT.